One and the same sample provided the 24 T cell receptor beta chains below, sequenced in a study of T-cell memory formation after mild COVID-19. TCRdb recomputed calls from the 5' RACE reads with MiXCR, one row per CDR3 protein. Of 140,000 or so distinct CDR3 sequences listed, about 6.1% are singletons. The sample consisted of PBMCs or a T cell subset sorted from them (not recorded which). The receptors derive from an adult woman who had mild COVID-19 (a few samples of this study predate the infection). Cell type and time point are not known.

This clonotype was detected only a few times. This sequence joins TRBV4-1 and TRBJ2-2; 8 bases align to TRBD1. Germline CDR1 is MGHRA and CDR2 is YSYEKL. V trimming: 4 bases; J trimming: 4 bases; junction bases outside the gene matches: 11. The CDR3 totals 17 residues. CDR3 nucleotide sequence: TGCGCCAGCAGCCCTCTCGGGCAGGGGGCGCGCACCGGGGAGCTGTTTTTT. Residues: CASSPLGQGARTGELFF.

The chain has TRBV7-8 and TRBJ1-5, with TRBD1 identical over 7 bases. CDR1 SGHVS and CDR2 FQNEAQ come from the germline V gene. V lost 3 bases to trimming and J lost 6 bases; unmatched junction nucleotides: 8. There are 15 residues in the CDR3. CDR3 DNA sequence: TGTGCCAGCAGCTTCCGACAGGGATTGGGTCAGCCCCAGCATTTT. This encodes CASSFRQGLGQPQHF.

A few counts support this clonotype. V usage is TRBV14 and J usage is TRBJ2-3; D could derive from TRBD1 or TRBD2 (6 bases each). Trimming stripped 8 bases from V and 4 bases from J, with 19 bases between. CDR1 and CDR2 (germline): SGHDN, FVKESK. The CDR3 contains 15 residues. This CDR3 reads CASARPAGEADTQYF. DNA of the CDR3: TGTGCCAGCGCCCGACCGGCAGGGGAGGCAGATACGCAGTATTTT.

The chain joins TRBV24-1 to TRBJ2-1; possible D gene TRBD1, 6 bases. The CDR3 is made up of 17 amino acids. V lost 4 bases to trimming and J lost 2 bases, with 17 bases between them. Germline CDR1 and CDR2: KGHDR and SFDVKD. The CDR3 here is CATSEAAGVSTYNEQFF. CDR3 coding DNA: TGTGCCACCAGTGAGGCCGCAGGGGTTTCTACCTACAATGAGCAGTTCTTC.

This clonotype has at least ten counts. This chain joins TRBV18 and TRBJ2-5, with D perhaps matching TRBD1 (6 bases). V gave up 4 bases and J gave up 2 bases, with 11 bases separating them. The CDR3 loop spans 14 amino acids. Per germline, CDR1 KGHSH and CDR2 LQKENI. For the CDR3, the DNA is TGTGCCAGCTCACGTCTCAGGGGACAAGAGACCCAGTACTTC. It specifies CASSRLRGQETQYF. Drawing the rest from reference TRBV18 and TRBJ2-5, the complete variable domain is NAGVMQNPRHLVRRRGQEARLRCSPMKGHSHVYWYRQLPEEGLKFMVYLQKENIIDESGMPKERFSAEFPKEGPSILRIQQVVRGDSAAYFCASSRLRGQETQYFGPGTRLLVL.

This rearrangement joins TRBV12-3 or TRBV12-4 to TRBJ1-5; 11 bases agree with TRBD1. Germline trimming cut 6 bases from V and 6 bases from J; bases unmatched to any gene: 4. This CDR3 region has 14 residues. The CDR3 region is CASSWTGGGQPQHF. The CDR3 DNA sequence: TGTGCCAGCAGCTGGACAGGGGGCGGTCAGCCCCAGCATTTT.

This clonotype has only a few counts. V and J are TRBV9 and TRBJ2-5; 7 nucleotides agree with TRBD2. Per the germline V gene, CDR1 is SGDLS and CDR2 is YYNGEE. The CDR3 spans 16 residues. J was trimmed by 5 bases and V by 0 bases; bases with no gene match: 10. CDR3 nucleotides: TGTGCCAGCAGCGTAGATGTGGGGGGAGGGCAGGAGACCCAGTACTTC. Protein sequence: CASSVDVGGGQETQYF.

This clonotype was counted at least ten times. This chain connects TRBV2 to TRBJ2-5; D assignment may be TRBD1 or TRBD2 (5 bases each). CDR1 and CDR2 from the germline V gene are SNHLY and FYNNEI. V gave up 7 bases and J gave up 9 bases, with 15 bases separating them. This CDR3 has 12 residues. The CDR3 spells CASTIELGAQYF. CDR3 coding DNA: TGTGCCAGCACAATCGAGCTGGGGGCCCAGTACTTC.

A few counts support this clonotype. This chain links TRBV15 with TRBJ1-1, with unresolved D. The CDR3 totals 15 residues. The germline V gene has CDR1 LNHNV and CDR2 YYDKDF (reference sequence). Trimming removed 0 bases from V and 5 bases from J, with 13 bases in between. CDR3 DNA: TGTGCCACCAGCAGAGATTTGGGCGATTGGACTGAAGCTTTCTTT. As protein: CATSRDLGDWTEAFF.

This clonotype was recorded at least ten times. The chain carries TRBV5-1 and TRBJ1-4; the match to TRBD1 covers 9 bases. Germline values: CDR1 SGHRS, CDR2 YFSETQ. V shed 4 bases, J shed 7 bases, and the junction held 8 bases outside the gene matches. The CDR3 length is 15 residues. The CDR3 nucleotides read TGCGCCAGCAGCGCGGGACAGGGCTTGTCTGAAAAACTGTTTTTT. It translates to CASSAGQGLSEKLFF.

This chain uses TRBV30 with TRBJ1-1, with unresolved D. Germline assignment: CDR1 GTSNPN and CDR2 SVGIG (reference sequence). There are 13 residues in the CDR3. V was trimmed by 2 bases and J by 5 bases, leaving 12 bases between them. CDR3 nucleotide sequence: TGTGCCTGGAGTTTAGGCGGGCGGACTGAAGCTTTCTTT. Its protein product is CAWSLGGRTEAFF.

V is TRBV20-1 and J is TRBJ1-1, with 12 positions matching TRBD1. V trimming: 1 base; J trimming: 5 bases; junction bases outside the gene matches: 5. Per the germline V gene, CDR1 is DFQATT and CDR2 is SNEGSKA (reference sequence). This CDR3 has 15 amino acids. CDR3 coding DNA: TGCAGTGCTAGAGTACCGGGACAGGGGGCGACTGAAGCTTTCTTT. This codes for CSARVPGQGATEAFF.

The chain joins TRBV19 to TRBJ2-2, with 8 bases identical to TRBD1. With V trimmed by 5 bases and J by 6 bases, 5 bases remained unmatched. Germline CDR1 LNHDA, CDR2 SQIVND (reference sequence). The CDR3 spans 14 residues. CDR3 nucleotides: TGTGCCAGTAGTCCAGGGGGCTACGCCGGGGAGCTGTTTTTT. Its protein is CASSPGGYAGELFF.

There are many counts of this clonotype. The chain employs TRBV5-1 and TRBJ2-5; D assignment may be TRBD1 or TRBD2 (6 bases each). The V gene's germline CDR1 is SGHRS and CDR2 YFSETQ. V lost 0 bases to trimming and J lost 5 bases, with 17 bases between them. The CDR3 is 16 amino acids. The CDR3 protein is CASSLAFPGAGETQYF. In DNA, the CDR3 is TGCGCCAGCAGCTTGGCCTTCCCGGGGGCCGGGGAGACCCAGTACTTC. Combining the CDR3 with reference TRBV5-1 and TRBJ2-5 gives the whole variable domain KAGVTQTPRYLIKTRGQQVTLSCSPISGHRSVSWYQQTPGQGLQFLFEYFSETQRNKGNFPGRFSGRQFSNSRSEMNVSTLELGDSALYLCASSLAFPGAGETQYFGPGTRLLVL.

Regarding this clonotype: A much larger clone is a single base away; this may be a read error. The chain combines TRBV18 with TRBJ2-7; the match to TRBD2 covers 16 bases. The V gene's germline CDR1 is KGHSH and CDR2 LQKENI. This CDR3 contains 17 residues. V gave up 6 bases and J gave up 3 bases; unmatched junction bases: 8. This CDR3 reads CASSPGTSGGAYYEQYF. For the CDR3, the DNA is TGTGCCAGCTCGCCTGGGACTAGCGGGGGGGCCTACTACGAGCAGTACTTC.

The chain carries TRBV7-3 and TRBJ2-1, with 8 positions matching TRBD1. This CDR3 is 13 amino acids long. Germline CDR1 reads SGHTA; CDR2 reads FQGTGA. V lost 3 bases to trimming and J lost 7 bases; unmatched junction nucleotides: 2. The CDR3 sequence is CASSLDRVNEQFF. The CDR3, as DNA: TGTGCCAGCAGCTTGGACAGGGTAAATGAGCAGTTCTTC.

This clonotype was observed many times. CDR3 DNA sequence: TGCAGCGTTGGAAGGGCATCCTACAATGAGCAGTTCTTC. Amino acid sequence: CSVGRASYNEQFF. This chain connects TRBV29-1 to TRBJ2-1; D is unresolved. The CDR3 runs to 13 residues. V dropped 4 bases and J dropped 1 base, with 8 bases sitting between them. Germline V gene data show CDR1 as SQVTM and CDR2 as ANQGSEA.

This clonotype was counted a few times. The chain carries TRBV18 and TRBJ2-5; no firm D call. This CDR3 comprises 17 residues. V was trimmed by 1 base and J by 1 base, leaving 16 bases between them. The germline V gene has CDR1 KGHSH and CDR2 LQKENI. As DNA, the CDR3 is TGTGCCAGCTCACCACTGGTCGTGAGACCGGCCCAAGAGACCCAGTACTTC. It yields the protein CASSPLVVRPAQETQYF.

The chain couples TRBV5-1 to TRBJ1-3; no reliable D call. The V gene's germline CDR1 is SGHRS and CDR2 YFSETQ. Trimming took off 3 bases at V and 4 bases at J, with 23 bases between the two ends. The CDR3 runs 18 residues. CDR3 sequence: CASSSLPFGVSSGNTIYF. CDR3 nucleotide sequence: TGCGCCAGCAGCTCGCTACCCTTCGGGGTATCGTCGGGAAACACCATATATTTT. Drawing the rest from reference TRBV5-1 and TRBJ1-3, the complete variable domain is KAGVTQTPRYLIKTRGQQVTLSCSPISGHRSVSWYQQTPGQGLQFLFEYFSETQRNKGNFPGRFSGRQFSNSRSEMNVSTLELGDSALYLCASSSLPFGVSSGNTIYFGEGSWLTVV.

The gene calls are TRBV5-1 and TRBJ2-7, with 13 bases lining up with TRBD2. The ends lost 1 base at V and 2 bases at J; junction bases unmatched: 0. This CDR3 has 15 residues. Germline CDR1 SGHRS, CDR2 YFSETQ. CDR3 nucleotide sequence: TGCGCCAGCAGCTTGACTAGCGGGGGGGCCTACGAGCAGTACTTC. Protein product: CASSLTSGGAYEQYF.

This clonotype occurred many times. The rearrangement links TRBV29-1 to TRBJ2-6, with D unclear. Trimming left V 0 bases short and J 4 bases short, with 7 bases between. The CDR3 consists of 14 residues. Germline assignment: CDR1 SQVTM and CDR2 ANQGSEA. Written as DNA, the CDR3 is TGCAGCGTTGAAGATGTCCGGGGGGCCAACGTCCTGACTTTC. Translation: CSVEDVRGANVLTF.

The chain has TRBV20-1 and TRBJ1-2; D gene uncertain. CDR1 is DFQATT, CDR2 SNEGSKA, per germline (reference sequence). This CDR3 comprises 17 residues. Trimming removed 5 bases at V and 1 base at J, with 23 bases between. The DNA of the CDR3 is TGCAGTGCTGGAGGGTGGGGTTCTTCGTTTCTTAACTATGGCTACACCTTC. Its translation: CSAGGWGSSFLNYGYTF.

The chain employs TRBV7-9 and TRBJ2-2; TRBD1 agrees at 7 bases. V lost 4 bases and J lost 9; bases outside the gene matches: 8. The germline CDR1 and CDR2 sequences are SEHNR and FQNEAQ (reference sequence). This CDR3 has 14 amino acids. Written as DNA, the CDR3 is TGTGCCAGCAGCTCCGACAGGGTTAGGAGGGAGCTGTTTTTT. This codes for CASSSDRVRRELFF.

Only a few counts were recorded for this clonotype. The V call is TRBV4-1, the J call TRBJ1-5; the D is unclear. Germline CDR1 reads MGHRA; CDR2 reads YSYEKL. The CDR3 has 16 amino acids. V gave up 1 base and J gave up 0 bases, with 10 bases separating them. Written as DNA, the CDR3 is TGCGCCAGCAGCCAAGGTCTCAGAGATAGCAATCAGCCCCAGCATTTT. Its translation is CASSQGLRDSNQPQHF.